This T cell receptor beta chain is drawn from a study of CD8+ T cells in alopecia areata. As the sequencing template, cDNA was produced by extracting RNA and reverse transcribing it. Sequencing used immunoSEQ multiplex PCR; TCRdb keeps in-frame clones, though not all of them. Of roughly 100,000 clones listed, around 50% are singletons. As for this clone: Its cognate antigen is unknown.

From germline, CDR1 is GTSNPN and CDR2 SVGIG (reference sequence). Trimming took 5 bases from V and 3 from J, leaving 17 bases between them. The CDR3 contains 14 residues. Whole-study findings and limits: Affected scalp, especially in alopecia totalis/universalis, had a higher clonality than normal scalp did. Normal skin's resident alphabeta T cells are also sequenced in scalp samples.

Sample: CD4+ T cells sorted from blood. The V and J genes are TRBV30 and TRBJ2-7; perhaps D is TRBD1 or TRBD2 (6 bases each). The TCR comes from a human donor in good health. CDR3 residues: CAWGIGGQNYEQYF. CDR3 bases: TGTGCCTGGGGGATCGGGGGCCAAAACTACGAGCAGTACTTC.